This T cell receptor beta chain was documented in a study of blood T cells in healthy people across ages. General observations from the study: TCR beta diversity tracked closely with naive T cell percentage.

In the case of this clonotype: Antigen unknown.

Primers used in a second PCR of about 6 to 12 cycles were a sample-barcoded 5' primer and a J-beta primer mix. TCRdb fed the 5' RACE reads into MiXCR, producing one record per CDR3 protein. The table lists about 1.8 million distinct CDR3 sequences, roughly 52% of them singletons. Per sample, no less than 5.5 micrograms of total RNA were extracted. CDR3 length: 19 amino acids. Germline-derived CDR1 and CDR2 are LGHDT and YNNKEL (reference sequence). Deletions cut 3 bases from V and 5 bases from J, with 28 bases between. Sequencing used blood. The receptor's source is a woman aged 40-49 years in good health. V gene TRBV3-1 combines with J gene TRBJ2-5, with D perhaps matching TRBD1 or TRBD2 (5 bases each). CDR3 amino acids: CASSQTGFGRQSEGETQYF. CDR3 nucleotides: TGTGCCAGCAGCCAGACCGGTTTTGGGCGTCAGTCAGAGGGGGAGACCCAGTACTTC.